These 13 T cell receptor beta chains were sequenced from one sample in a study of T cells expressing NK-cell markers. No DNA is given; TCRdb re-called the 5' RACE reads and lists each CDR3 protein once. The table lists about 410,000 distinct CDR3 sequences, with about 10% in the top ten. Sequencing was carried out using blood T cells: a sorted CD56 or NKG2C T cell subset, CD4+ or CD8+ T cells, or bulk PBMC T cells (not recorded which). These TCRs come from a woman in her forties or fifties in good health.

This chain's CDR3 is CASSPMGSGGPSYNEQFF. The chain links TRBV27 to TRBJ2-1; TCRdb picks TRBD2, but there is no DNA to check that call. Germline CDR1 reads MNHEY; CDR2 reads SMNVEV (reference sequence). The CDR3 has 18 residues.

The gene calls are TRBV12-3 or TRBV12-4 and TRBJ2-4; TCRdb indicates TRBD1, and absent DNA this call remains unverified. This CDR3 contains 14 residues. This chain's CDR3 is CASSLSGTGGIQYF.

The CDR3 protein is CASSSGQGAVFF. The chain combines TRBV12-3 or TRBV12-4 with TRBJ1-1; TCRdb reports TRBD1, a call that lacks DNA to check it against. The length of the CDR3 is 12 residues.

The chain joins TRBV25-1 to TRBJ2-7; checking the TCRdb D call of TRBD2 is not possible without DNA. The germline V gene has CDR1 MGHDK and CDR2 SYGVNS. The CDR3 is 14 residues long. Here the CDR3 reads CASSFLADPYEQYF.

The chain carries TRBV12-3 or TRBV12-4 and TRBJ1-2. The CDR3 totals 12 residues. The CDR3 loop reads CASSRVVYGYTF.

The chain recombines TRBV7-8 with TRBJ1-1. The CDR3 has 12 amino acids. CDR1 is SGHVS, CDR2 FQNEAQ, per germline. CDR3 protein: CASSRSDTEAFF.

This rearrangement joins TRBV30 to TRBJ2-1. The CDR3 extends over 15 amino acids. Looked up from germline, CDR1 is GTSNPN and CDR2 is SVGIG (reference sequence). The CDR3: CAWSVVLPGHNEQFF.

The chain joins TRBV29-1 to TRBJ2-5; there is no DNA to check the TCRdb D call of TRBD2. Per the germline V gene, CDR1 is SQVTM and CDR2 is ANQGSEA. The CDR3 spans 15 residues. CDR3 sequence reads: CSVGPRGGPQETQYF.

The chain uses TRBV4-1 and TRBJ2-7. Germline V CDR1 and CDR2: MGHRA, YSYEKL. The CDR3 extends over 14 amino acids. The CDR3 region is CASSPLSRAYEQYF.

The chain recombines TRBV6-1 with TRBJ2-7; TCRdb proposes TRBD2, but this gene call is untestable without DNA. Germline assignment: CDR1 MNHNS and CDR2 SASEGT. CDR3 size: 15 residues. CDR3 amino acids: CASSTGTSGTYEQYF.

The chain couples TRBV24-1 to TRBJ2-3. Germline CDR1 KGHDR, CDR2 SFDVKD. The CDR3 runs 13 residues. The CDR3: CATSDFSKDTQYF.

The chain combines TRBV20-1 with TRBJ2-5; checking the TCRdb D call of TRBD2 is not possible without DNA. Germline-derived CDR1 and CDR2 are DFQATT and SNEGSKA (reference sequence). The CDR3 sequence is 16 residues long. CDR3 sequence reads: CSAESERGPVQETQYF.

CDR3 sequence: CASSQATGGTYEQYF. The rearrangement uses TRBV4-1 and TRBJ2-7; TCRdb calls TRBD1, which cannot be checked without DNA. The CDR3 sequence is 15 residues long. CDR1 MGHRA and CDR2 YSYEKL come from the germline V gene.